One TCR beta chain is described in this entry. The antigen it binds to is not known. Base qualities are missing; no much larger clone stands one base away. Receptor libraries were prepared by 5' RACE. Sequencer: Illumina HiSeq 2000. Template switching introduced a universal primer binding site; the final cDNA contained a unique molecular identifier, enabling accurate counting of TCR cDNA molecules. First-strand cDNA for TCR alpha and beta chains was synthesized from specific primers in the conserved constant-segment region. To control for contamination, each cDNA library was double barcoded with a SMART-Mk sample barcode plus Illumina barcodes. Two successive PCR steps introduced TruSeq adapter sequences along with Illumina sample barcodes. TCR alpha and beta cDNA libraries were sequenced on the Illumina HiSeq platform with custom primers. Regarding the original processing steps: MiGEC was used to process raw reads and extract unique molecular identifiers, and MiXCR was used to find CDR3 positions. Recombination models were inferred per individual with the repgenHMM and IGoR tools using an EM algorithm. The tcR package in R was used for shared clonotype analysis, with sharing normalized by the product of cloneset sizes. To study raw recombination free of thymic and clonal selection effects, out-of-frame nonproductive sequences were analyzed. The public sequencing data were trimmed at Q25 with fastp and processed into clonotypes with MiXCR by TCRdb, which kept only in-frame beta chains. Each record represents a unique CDR3 protein, reported with the most common genes and DNA among its rows. The V and J calls here are based on TCRdb, not the publication. The sample table shows about 1.7 million distinct CDR3 sequences, and 25% to 35% are seen once. The ten largest clonotypes hold 0.25% to 0.3% of the sample.

This sample was included in a study of identical twins (dated by TCRdb to the mid-2010s). As for the study more broadly: TCR alpha and beta repertoires from monozygotic twins, unrelated adults of various ages and cord blood were deep-sequenced to test whether fetal clonotypes persist. To rule out contamination, replicate twin experiments were performed at different times with different library preparation protocols.

The investigation overall reported the following: In monozygotic twins, out-of-frame TCR alpha sharing was systematically underestimated by recombination models, although the models agreed with sharing between unrelated individuals. A weaker excess of twin sharing was found in beta out-of-frame sequences because the signal-to-noise ratio was lowered by fewer shared sequences. Zero-insertion analyses could be partly confounded by invariant T cells such as MAIT and iNKT, though diverse VJ usage argued against such confounding for most clonotypes. Fewer insertions were carried by abundant cord blood beta clonotypes; a weaker similar trend was observed in young adult naive repertoires, while no such trend was observed in memory repertoires. Compared with coincidental sharing between unrelated individuals, out-of-frame TCR alpha sequences shared between twins showed an excess of sequences with low generation probability. Because the same donors could not be followed over many years, conclusions were based on cross-sectional statistical analysis.

The germline V and J ends show losses of 3 bases and 11 bases respectively, and no gene match explains 8 bases of the junction. The CDR3 numbers 13 residues from cysteine through phenylalanine. CDR3 DNA only is kept here, 39 bases in frame from base 1. Reading the germline V gene (reference sequence) gives CDR1 DFQATT and CDR2 SNEGSKA. All donors were healthy Caucasians. Sequencing used cord blood. The chain uses TRBV20-1 and TRBJ2-5; TRBD2 matches 11 bases in the middle. This TCR derives from a newborn girl in good health. At the DNA level, the sequence is TGCAGTGCTAGGGTAGCGGGGGGGAATGAGCAGTACTTC. It encodes CSARVAGGNEQYF.